One and the same sample provided the 19 T cell receptor beta chains below, sequenced in a study of human versus mouse CDR3 diversity and MHC coevolution. This table comes from immunoSEQ multiplex PCR, and its TCRdb copy is limited to in-frame clones, with some not included. The repertoire has 86,000 or so clones, about 93% of them found once; the top ten carry around 1.3%. Sequences were obtained from naive CD4+ T cells from blood. Subset meaning: CD45RO-negative CD62L-positive naive CD4 T cells. These receptors were collected from a person aged 30-69 years in good health.

The chain joins TRBV18 to TRBJ1-2; the match to TRBD1 covers 8 bases. The V gene's germline CDR1 is KGHSH and CDR2 LQKENI. The CDR3 totals 16 residues. After removal of 3 bases from V and 8 bases from J, the junction contained 14 bases not matched to a gene. CDR3 bases: TGTGCCAGCTCACCCCAAGGACAGGGCACAAGGGGAGGCTACACCTTC. It specifies CASSPQGQGTRGGYTF.

The chain employs TRBV19 and TRBJ1-3; 9 nucleotides match TRBD1. Per germline, CDR1 LNHDA and CDR2 SQIVND (reference sequence). V shed 7 bases and J 3 bases; nucleotides not matched to a gene: 10. The CDR3 spans 16 residues. CDR3 in DNA: TGTGCCAGTAAGGGGCGTACAGGGGGCTTTGGAAACACCATATATTTT. Encoded protein: CASKGRTGGFGNTIYF.

The chain recombines TRBV9 with TRBJ2-1; TRBD2 might be the D (5 bases). The CDR3 length is 14 residues. V lost 4 bases to trimming and J lost 12 bases, with 20 bases between them. Germline values: CDR1 SGDLS, CDR2 YYNGEE. The CDR3 sequence: CASSFRGQPEGQFF. The CDR3 DNA is TGTGCCAGCAGCTTCAGAGGCCAACCTGAGGGGCAGTTCTTC.

This sequence joins TRBV5-1 and TRBJ2-3, with 9 bases lining up with TRBD2. The CDR3 is made up of 16 amino acids. Germline V gene lookup returns CDR1 SGHRS and CDR2 YFSETQ. V gave up 3 bases and J gave up 2 bases; unmatched junction bases: 7. The CDR3 DNA reads as TGCGCCAGCAGCTCAGCGGGGGGCGGGGACACAGATACGCAGTATTTT. Its translation is CASSSAGGGDTDTQYF.

The chain couples TRBV6-1 to TRBJ2-3; 10 positions agree with TRBD1. The V gene end was trimmed by 4 bases and the J gene end by 4 bases; junction bases not matched to a gene: 8. This CDR3 region has 16 residues. Germline CDR1 and CDR2: MNHNS and SASEGT. The CDR3 DNA reads TGTGCCAGCAGTGCCCTTTCCGGGACAGGGGCAGATACGCAGTATTTT. This codes for CASSALSGTGADTQYF.

V is TRBV19 and J is TRBJ2-2, with TRBD1 matching over 12 bases. J lost 4 bases, V lost 6 bases, and 3 bases had no gene match. The CDR3 is 15 amino acids. Germline values: CDR1 LNHDA, CDR2 SQIVND (reference sequence). The CDR3: CASRGTGGGTGELFF. As DNA, the CDR3 is TGTGCCAGTAGGGGGACAGGGGGCGGCACCGGGGAGCTGTTTTTT.

With respect to this clone: One end of the junction fails to match germline, which may point to a read error. The genes are TRBV7-7 and TRBJ1-2, with 7 positions matching TRBD1. The CDR3 runs to 14 residues. Germline lookup yields CDR1 SSHAT and CDR2 FNYEAQ (reference sequence). The CDR3 DNA sequence: TGTGCTAGCAGCGCCAGAGGGGGCCAACTTGGCTACACCTTC. It is translated as CASSARGGQLGYTF.

The chain joins TRBV5-1 to TRBJ2-7; TRBD1 aligns across 9 bases. The germline CDR1 and CDR2 sequences are SGHRS and YFSETQ. V lost 4 bases, J lost 6 bases, and 5 bases stayed unmatched. The CDR3 has 13 residues. The CDR3 spells CASSPQGALEQYF. CDR3 sequence (DNA): TGCGCCAGCAGCCCACAGGGGGCCCTCGAGCAGTACTTC.

The CDR3 DNA reads as TGTGCCAGCAGCCCCGCGGGGCGGGAAGGGTCCTACGAGCAGTACTTC. Translation: CASSPAGREGSYEQYF. This rearrangement joins TRBV11-3 to TRBJ2-7, with D possibly matching TRBD2 (6 bases). CDR3 length equals 16 residues. Per germline, CDR1 SGHNT and CDR2 YENEEA. V lost 5 bases and J 1 base, leaving 18 bases between the germline ends.

In its sample, this clone was seen once. The chain joins TRBV27 to TRBJ2-1, with TRBD2 identical over 9 bases. J gave up 7 bases and V 3 bases, and 13 bases lay outside the gene matches. CDR1 is MNHEY and CDR2 is SMNVEV in the germline V gene (reference sequence). CDR3 length: 17 residues. The CDR3 region is CASSFWRSGRSGNEQFF. The CDR3 nucleotides are TGTGCCAGCAGTTTTTGGCGTAGCGGGAGAAGTGGGAATGAGCAGTTCTTC.

The chain combines TRBV11-3 with TRBJ1-1; 7 nucleotides line up with TRBD1. The V segment lost 0 bases and the J segment 5 bases; nucleotides outside the gene matches: 9. The germline V gene encodes CDR1 SGHNT and CDR2 YENEEA. This CDR3 is built from 16 residues. For the CDR3, the DNA is TGTGCCAGCAGCTTAGATGGTAGAGGGGGCCAAACTGAAGCTTTCTTT. Protein product: CASSLDGRGGQTEAFF.

The chain couples TRBV5-4 to TRBJ2-2; TRBD2 matches at 10 bases. With V trimmed by 2 bases and J by 4 bases, 5 bases remained unmatched. The germline gives CDR1 SGHNT, CDR2 YYREEE (reference sequence). The CDR3 loop spans 16 amino acids. The CDR3 DNA sequence: TGTGCCAGCAGCTTACCGAGCGGGAGGGGCACCGGGGAGCTGTTTTTT. Its protein product is CASSLPSGRGTGELFF.

This rearrangement joins TRBV7-2 to TRBJ2-7, with 8 bases identical to TRBD2. Trimming cost V 5 bases and J 3 bases; bases outside gene matches: 6. This CDR3 region has 14 residues. Germline V gene sequence: CDR1 SGHTA, CDR2 FQGNSA. This chain's CDR3 is CASSPTGGLYEQYF. DNA for the CDR3: TGTGCCAGCAGCCCGACGGGAGGGCTCTACGAGCAGTACTTC. The variable domain in full, completed from reference TRBV7-2 and TRBJ2-7, reads GAGVSQSPSNKVTEKGKDVELRCDPISGHTALYWYRQSLGQGLEFLIYFQGNSAPDKSGLPSDRFSAERTGGSVSTLTIQRTQQEDSAVYLCASSPTGGLYEQYFGPGTRLTVT.

The gene calls are TRBV6-4 and TRBJ1-2; D possibly corresponds to TRBD1 (5 bases). V was shortened by 6 bases and J by 2 bases, with 16 bases between the two germline ends. Germline V gives CDR1 MRHNA, CDR2 SNTAGT. CDR3 length: 15 residues. CDR3 loop: CASRPMGGVNYGYTF. The CDR3 nucleotides are TGTGCCAGCAGGCCCATGGGAGGGGTCAACTATGGCTACACCTTC.

This clone showed up just a few times. The rearrangement uses TRBV10-3 and TRBJ1-2; tentative D call: TRBD1 (5 bases). CDR1 and CDR2 (germline): ENHRY, SYGVKD. Trimming removed 3 bases from V and 7 bases from J, with 12 bases in between. The CDR3 is made up of 13 amino acids. CDR3 sequence reads: CAISDRDIGGYTF. CDR3 bases: TGTGCCATCAGTGACAGGGATATTGGTGGCTACACCTTC.

CDR3 sequence: CASRLATREAGETQYF. In nucleotides, the CDR3 is TGTGCAAGTCGCTTAGCAACTCGGGAGGCGGGGGAGACCCAGTACTTC. The chain employs TRBV12-2 and TRBJ2-5; the table calls TRBD2, which could not be checked here. TRBV12-2 is described as a pseudogene. This CDR3 is 16 amino acids long.

This chain joins TRBV19 and TRBJ2-7; 11 bases map to TRBD1. CDR3 length: 15 residues. Germline CDR1 and CDR2: LNHDA and SQIVND (reference sequence). V shed 5 bases, J shed 6 bases, and the junction held 9 bases outside the gene matches. DNA for the CDR3: TGTGCCAGTAGTTACCGGGACAGGGGGTCTCTCGAGCAGTACTTC. Its protein product is CASSYRDRGSLEQYF.

The chain is built from TRBV5-6 and TRBJ2-7, with TRBD2 identical over 7 bases. Germline CDR1 reads SGHDT; CDR2 reads YYEEEE. The CDR3 runs to 14 residues. Germline trimming cut 0 bases from V and 3 bases from J; bases unmatched to any gene: 3. CDR3 amino acids: CASSLVGRVYEQYF. The DNA for the CDR3 is TGTGCCAGCAGCTTGGTGGGGAGGGTCTACGAGCAGTACTTC.

The chain couples TRBV5-1 to TRBJ1-2, with TRBD1 identical over 9 bases. There are 15 residues in the CDR3. V was clipped by 3 bases and J by 2 bases; unmatched bases: 5. Germline loops: CDR1 SGHRS, CDR2 YFSETQ. CDR3 sequence (DNA): TGCGCCAGCAGCTCGACCGGGACAGGGAACTATGGCTACACCTTC. This sequence encodes CASSSTGTGNYGYTF.